The rows below give T cell receptor beta chains drawn from one sample of a study of blood T cell repertoires in COVID-19. Using immunoSEQ multiplex PCR, the repertoire was profiled, and TCRdb retains in-frame clones only, with some absent. The data show roughly 430,000 clones, approximately 91% seen once. The material sequenced was PBMCs or T cells enriched from blood (not recorded which). All receptors come from a woman between 40 and 55 years old with acute COVID-19. The CDR3 runs from the conserved cysteine through the conserved F or W. A D gene is named only where the DNA matches it firmly. Not all rows give a size; the values are once, few, many and, for expanded clones, a class.

d_call clone_size j_call v_call cdr3_aa cdr3_nt
- - TRBJ1-1 TRBV27 CASSLRIGENTEAFF TGTGCCAGCAGTTTAAGGATCGGGGAGAACACTGAAGCTTTCTTT
TRBD1 - TRBJ2-7 TRBV2 CASSKDRGYEQYF TGTGCCAGCAGCAAGGACAGGGGCTACGAGCAGTACTTC
- - TRBJ1-2 TRBV18 CASSPTVDYGYTF TGTGCCAGCTCACCGACAGTAGATTATGGCTACACCTTC
- many TRBJ1-5 TRBV6-5 CASSYGADNQPQHF TGTGCCAGCAGCTATGGGGCCGATAATCAGCCCCAGCATTTT
- - TRBJ1-5 TRBV12-2 CASRLVQGANQPQHF TGTGCAAGTCGCTTAGTACAGGGGGCCAATCAGCCCCAGCATTTT
- few TRBJ1-2 TRBV5-4 CASSLVGQGYGYTF TGTGCCAGCAGCTTGGTTGGGCAGGGCTATGGCTACACCTTC
TRBD1 - TRBJ2-1 TRBV24-1 CATSDTTGGLFNEQFF TGTGCCACCAGTGACACAACAGGGGGTCTATTCAATGAGCAGTTCTTC
TRBD1 - TRBJ2-7 TRBV5-6 CASSFGQGGSYEQYF TGTGCCAGCAGCTTTGGACAGGGAGGCTCCTACGAGCAGTACTTC
- - TRBJ1-3 TRBV4-1 CASSQDARAAGNTIYF TGCGCCAGCAGCCAAGATGCCAGAGCAGCGGGAAACACCATATATTTT
- - TRBJ2-3 TRBV30 CAWSDEGRSRDF TGTGCCTGGAGTGATGAGGGCAGGAGTAGAGATTTT
- few TRBJ2-7 TRBV4-2 CASSQTSGGYEQYF TGTGCCAGCAGCCAAACCTCCGGGGGCTACGAGCAGTACTTC
TRBD2 - TRBJ2-7 TRBV7-7 CASSPWTSGTSYEQYF TGTGCCAGCAGCCCTTGGACTAGCGGAACCTCCTACGAGCAGTACTTC
TRBD1 - TRBJ1-2 TRBV20-1 CSASRQGDYGYTF TGCAGTGCTAGTAGGCAGGGGGACTATGGCTACACCTTC
TRBD1 - TRBJ1-3 TRBV5-1 CASSLEGAFSGNTIYF TGCGCCAGCAGCTTGGAGGGGGCCTTCTCTGGAAACACCATATATTTT
TRBD1 - TRBJ2-2 TRBV6-4 CASSPTRTGSTGELFF TGTGCCAGCAGTCCTACCAGGACAGGATCCACCGGGGAGCTGTTTTTT
TRBD1 - TRBJ2-5 TRBV27 CASRRQGAGETQYF TGTGCCAGCAGGCGACAGGGGGCAGGGGAGACCCAGTACTTC
TRBD1 - TRBJ1-3 TRBV13 CASRSARQGSGNTIYF TGTGCCAGCAGGTCTGCAAGACAGGGGAGTGGAAACACCATATATTTT
- - TRBJ2-7 TRBV15 CATSRQGSRGEQYF TGTGCCACCAGCAGACAGGGATCGCGGGGCGAGCAGTACTTC
- - TRBJ2-1 TRBV27 CASSPDRYNEQFF TGTGCCAGCAGTCCAGACAGGTACAATGAGCAGTTCTTC
- - TRBJ1-1 TRBV13 CASSLRQRSTTEAFF TGTGCCAGCAGCCTAAGACAGAGGTCGACCACTGAAGCTTTCTTT
TRBD1 - TRBJ1-5 TRBV4-1 CASSQGSLDRGPQPQHF TGCGCCAGCAGCCAAGGTTCCCTGGACAGGGGGCCTCAGCCCCAGCATTTT
TRBD2 - TRBJ2-7 TRBV3-1/TRBV3-2 CASSQDQSGRNYEQYF TGTGCCAGCAGCCAAGATCAGAGCGGGAGAAACTACGAGCAGTACTTC
TRBD1 - TRBJ2-1 TRBV5-1 CASSLTQGYNEQFF TGCGCCAGCTCCCTAACACAGGGGTACAATGAGCAGTTCTTC
- once TRBJ2-7 TRBV7-8 CASSFIPQGAGEQYF TGTGCCAGCAGCTTTATACCACAGGGCGCGGGTGAGCAGTACTTC
- - TRBJ1-1 TRBV5-1 CASSLGGLNTEAFF TGCGCCAGCAGCTTGGGTGGCTTGAACACTGAAGCTTTCTTT
TRBD1 - TRBJ2-1 TRBV6-5 CASSNRGHEQFF TGTGCCAGCAGTAACAGGGGACATGAGCAGTTCTTC
TRBD1 - TRBJ2-4 TRBV6-1 CASSETRTGNDIQYF TGTGCCAGCAGTGAAACCCGGACAGGGAACGACATTCAGTACTTC
- - TRBJ1-6 TRBV7-8 CASSAGRVSPLHF TGTGCCAGCAGCGCTGGGAGGGTCTCACCCCTCCACTTT
- - TRBJ1-5 TRBV19 CASSIQGNLYSNQPQHF TGTGCCAGTAGTATCCAGGGAAACCTATATAGCAATCAGCCCCAGCATTTT
TRBD1 - TRBJ1-3 TRBV2 CASSRGTVGGNTIYF TGTGCCAGCAGTCGTGGGACAGTAGGTGGAAACACCATATATTTT
TRBD2 - TRBJ2-3 TRBV20-1 CSASVPSGGSTDTQYF TGCAGTGCTAGTGTTCCCAGCGGGGGAAGCACAGATACGCAGTATTTT
TRBD1 - TRBJ1-5 TRBV19 CASSMGTGLGNQPQHF TGTGCCAGTAGTATGGGGACAGGGTTGGGCAATCAGCCCCAGCATTTT
- - TRBJ1-6 TRBV5-1 CASSLEQGPSPLHF TGCGCCAGCAGCTTGGAGCAGGGCCCCTCACCCCTCCACTTT
TRBD2 many TRBJ2-3 TRBV5-8 CASSLGLAGPYTDTQYF TGTGCCAGCAGCCTGGGACTAGCGGGTCCATACACAGATACGCAGTATTTT
TRBD1 - TRBJ1-4 TRBV6-5 CASSYTRTGALEKLFF TGTGCCAGCAGTTACACCCGGACAGGGGCCCTTGAAAAACTGTTTTTT
TRBD2 - TRBJ2-3 TRBV5-1 CASSFLAGGLADTQYF TGCGCCAGCAGCTTCCTAGCGGGGGGGCTGGCAGATACGCAGTATTTT
TRBD1 - TRBJ2-7 TRBV18 CASSPGTGSSYEQYF TGTGCCAGCTCACCCGGGACAGGAAGCTCCTACGAGCAGTACTTC
- - TRBJ1-1 TRBV5-4 CASTTQAAKGAEAFF TGTGCCAGCACCACCCAGGCCGCCAAAGGCGCTGAAGCTTTCTTT
- - TRBJ1-1 TRBV9 CASSAGTEAFF TGTGCCAGCAGCGCCGGGACAGAAGCTTTCTTT
- - TRBJ2-2 TRBV3-1/TRBV3-2 CASSQDYNTGELFF TGTGCCAGCAGCCAGGACTATAACACCGGGGAGCTGTTTTTT
- - TRBJ2-5 TRBV24-1 CATSDTLRPGAQYF TGTGCCACCAGTGATACCTTGCGGCCGGGAGCCCAGTACTTC